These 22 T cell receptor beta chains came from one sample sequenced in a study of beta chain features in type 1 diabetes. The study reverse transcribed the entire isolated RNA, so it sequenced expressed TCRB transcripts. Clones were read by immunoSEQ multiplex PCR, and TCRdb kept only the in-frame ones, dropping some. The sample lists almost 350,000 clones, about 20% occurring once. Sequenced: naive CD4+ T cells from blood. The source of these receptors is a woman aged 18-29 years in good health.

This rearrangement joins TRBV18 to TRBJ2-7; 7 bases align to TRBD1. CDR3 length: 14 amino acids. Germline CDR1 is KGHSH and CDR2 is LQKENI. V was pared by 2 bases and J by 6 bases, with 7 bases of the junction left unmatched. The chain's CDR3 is CASSPTGQIGEQYF. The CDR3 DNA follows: TGTGCCAGCTCACCAACGGGACAGATTGGCGAGCAGTACTTC. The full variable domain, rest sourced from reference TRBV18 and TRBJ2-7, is NAGVMQNPRHLVRRRGQEARLRCSPMKGHSHVYWYRQLPEEGLKFMVYLQKENIIDESGMPKERFSAEFPKEGPSILRIQQVVRGDSAAYFCASSPTGQIGEQYFGPGTRLTVT.

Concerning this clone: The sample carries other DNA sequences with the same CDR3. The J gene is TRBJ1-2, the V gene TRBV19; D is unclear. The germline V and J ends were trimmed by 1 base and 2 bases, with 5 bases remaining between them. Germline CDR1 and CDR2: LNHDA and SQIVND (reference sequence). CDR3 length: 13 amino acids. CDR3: CASSIGRNYGYTF. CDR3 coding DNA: TGTGCCAGTAGTATAGGTAGAAACTATGGCTACACCTTC.

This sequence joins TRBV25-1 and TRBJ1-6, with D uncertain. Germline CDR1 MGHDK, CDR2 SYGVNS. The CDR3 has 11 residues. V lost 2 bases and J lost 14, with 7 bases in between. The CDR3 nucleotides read TGTGCCAGCAGTGAAAAAGGAGCCCTCCACTTT. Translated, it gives CASSEKGALHF.

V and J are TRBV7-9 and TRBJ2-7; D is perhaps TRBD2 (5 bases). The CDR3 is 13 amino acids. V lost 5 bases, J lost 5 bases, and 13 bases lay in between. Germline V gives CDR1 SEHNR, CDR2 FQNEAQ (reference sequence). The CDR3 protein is CASSHKAGNEQYF. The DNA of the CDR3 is TGTGCCAGCAGCCACAAGGCGGGCAACGAGCAGTACTTC. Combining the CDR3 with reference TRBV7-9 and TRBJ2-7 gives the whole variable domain DTGVSQNPRHKITKRGQNVTFRCDPISEHNRLYWYRQTLGQGPEFLTYFQNEAQLEKSRLLSDRFSAERPKGSFSTLEIQRTEQGDSAMYLCASSHKAGNEQYFGPGTRLTVT.

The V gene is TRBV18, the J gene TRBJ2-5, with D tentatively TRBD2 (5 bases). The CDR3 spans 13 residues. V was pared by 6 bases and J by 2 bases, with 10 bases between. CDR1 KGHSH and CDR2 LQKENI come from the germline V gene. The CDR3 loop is CASSGGSQETQYF. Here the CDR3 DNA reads TGTGCCAGCTCGGGCGGGTCACAAGAGACCCAGTACTTC.

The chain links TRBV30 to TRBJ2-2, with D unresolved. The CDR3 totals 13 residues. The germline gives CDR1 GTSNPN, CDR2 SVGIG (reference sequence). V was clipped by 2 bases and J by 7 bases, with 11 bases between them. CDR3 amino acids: CAWSSLRSGELFF. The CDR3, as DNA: TGTGCCTGGAGTTCCCTTCGGAGCGGGGAGCTGTTTTTT.

As DNA, the CDR3 is TGCGCCAGCAGCTTGGGACAGGGTGTCAACTATGGCTACACCTTC. Its protein product is CASSLGQGVNYGYTF. V is TRBV5-1 and J is TRBJ1-2, with TRBD1 matching 7 bases. The length of the CDR3 is 15 residues. Germline CDR1 reads SGHRS; CDR2 reads YFSETQ. V gave up 0 bases and J gave up 2 bases; unmatched junction bases: 4.

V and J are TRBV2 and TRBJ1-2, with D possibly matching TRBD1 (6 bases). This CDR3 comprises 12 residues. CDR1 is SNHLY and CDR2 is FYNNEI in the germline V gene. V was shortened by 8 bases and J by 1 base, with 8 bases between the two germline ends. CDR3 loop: CASRDNNYGYTF. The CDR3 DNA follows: TGTGCCAGCCGGGACAATAACTATGGCTACACCTTC.

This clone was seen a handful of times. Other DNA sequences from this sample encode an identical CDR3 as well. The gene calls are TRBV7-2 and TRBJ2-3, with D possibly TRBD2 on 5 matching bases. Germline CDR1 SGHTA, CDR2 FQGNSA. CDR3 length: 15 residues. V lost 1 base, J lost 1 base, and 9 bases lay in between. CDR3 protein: CASSLVGAGTDTQYF. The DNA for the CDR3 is TGTGCCAGCAGCTTAGTGGGAGCGGGCACAGATACGCAGTATTTT. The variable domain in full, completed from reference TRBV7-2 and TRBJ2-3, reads GAGVSQSPSNKVTEKGKDVELRCDPISGHTALYWYRQSLGQGLEFLIYFQGNSAPDKSGLPSDRFSAERTGGSVSTLTIQRTQQEDSAVYLCASSLVGAGTDTQYFGPGTRLTVL.

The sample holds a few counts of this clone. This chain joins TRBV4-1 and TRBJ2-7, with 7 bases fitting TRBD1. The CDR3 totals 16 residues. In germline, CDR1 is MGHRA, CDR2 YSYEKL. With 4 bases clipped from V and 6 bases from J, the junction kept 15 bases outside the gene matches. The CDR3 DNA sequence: TGCGCCAGCAGCCCGCCGAGACAGGGCATAAGGGCCGAGCAGTACTTC. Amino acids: CASSPPRQGIRAEQYF.

In DNA, the CDR3 is TGTGCCAGCAGCGCAGCGGGGTGGGCCTACAATGAGCAGTTCTTC. As protein: CASSAAGWAYNEQFF. The genes are TRBV11-1 and TRBJ2-1, with 7 positions matching TRBD2. The CDR3 runs to 15 residues. The germline V gene has CDR1 SGHAT and CDR2 FQDESV (reference sequence). V was clipped by 5 bases and J by 2 bases; unmatched bases: 6.

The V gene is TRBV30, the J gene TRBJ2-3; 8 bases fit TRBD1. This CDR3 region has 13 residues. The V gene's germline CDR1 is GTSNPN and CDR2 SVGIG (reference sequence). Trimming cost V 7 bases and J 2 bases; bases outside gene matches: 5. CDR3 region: CASRQGNTDTQYF. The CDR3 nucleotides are TGTGCCTCCCGACAGGGGAACACAGATACGCAGTATTTT.

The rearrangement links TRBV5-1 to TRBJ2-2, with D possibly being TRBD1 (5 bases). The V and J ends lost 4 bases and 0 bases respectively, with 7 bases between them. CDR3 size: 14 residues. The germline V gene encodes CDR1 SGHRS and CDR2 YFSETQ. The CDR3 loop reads CASSQDTNTGELFF. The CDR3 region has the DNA TGCGCCAGCAGCCAGGACACGAACACCGGGGAGCTGTTTTTT.

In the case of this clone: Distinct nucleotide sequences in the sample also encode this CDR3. For the CDR3, the DNA is TGTGCCACCAGCAGAGATCGCGGGCCGGAGACCCAGTACTTC. It is translated as CATSRDRGPETQYF. The rearrangement uses TRBV15 and TRBJ2-5; maybe TRBD2 (5 bases). V lost 0 bases and J lost 5, with 10 bases in between. Germline V gene sequence: CDR1 LNHNV, CDR2 YYDKDF (reference sequence). This CDR3 spans 14 amino acids.

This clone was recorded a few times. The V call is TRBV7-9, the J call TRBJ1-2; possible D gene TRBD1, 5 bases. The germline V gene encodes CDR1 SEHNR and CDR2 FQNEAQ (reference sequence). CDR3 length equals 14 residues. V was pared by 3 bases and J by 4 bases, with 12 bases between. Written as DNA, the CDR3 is TGTGCCAGCAGCTTCCTGGAGGGGCCCTATGGCTACACCTTC. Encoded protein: CASSFLEGPYGYTF.

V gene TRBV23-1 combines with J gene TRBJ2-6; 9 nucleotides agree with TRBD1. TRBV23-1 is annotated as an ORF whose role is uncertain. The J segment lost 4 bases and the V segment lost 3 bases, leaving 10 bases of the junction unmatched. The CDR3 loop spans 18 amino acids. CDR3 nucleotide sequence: TGCGCCAGCAGTCACCGGGACAGGGCCTGGAAAGGGGCCAACGTCCTGACTTTC. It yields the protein CASSHRDRAWKGANVLTF.

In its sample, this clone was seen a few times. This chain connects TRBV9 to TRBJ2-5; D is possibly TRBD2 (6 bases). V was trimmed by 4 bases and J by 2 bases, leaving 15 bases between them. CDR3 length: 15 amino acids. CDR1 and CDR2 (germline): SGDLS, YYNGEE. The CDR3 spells CASSPSGLAQETQYF. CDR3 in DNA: TGTGCCAGCAGCCCCTCGGGACTTGCTCAAGAGACCCAGTACTTC.

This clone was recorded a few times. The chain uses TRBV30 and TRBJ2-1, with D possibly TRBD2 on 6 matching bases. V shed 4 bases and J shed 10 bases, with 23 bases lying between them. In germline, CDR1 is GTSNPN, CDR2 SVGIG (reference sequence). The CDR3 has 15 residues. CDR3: CAWTPASLEEGEQFF. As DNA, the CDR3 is TGTGCCTGGACCCCCGCTAGCCTGGAGGAGGGGGAGCAGTTCTTC.

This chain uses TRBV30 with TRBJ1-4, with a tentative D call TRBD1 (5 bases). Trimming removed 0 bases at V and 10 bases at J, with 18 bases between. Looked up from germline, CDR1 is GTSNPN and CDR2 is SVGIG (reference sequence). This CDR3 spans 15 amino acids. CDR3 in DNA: TGTGCCTGGAGTGTACCACCCCTTGGGAGGGGAAAACTGTTTTTT. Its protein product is CAWSVPPLGRGKLFF.

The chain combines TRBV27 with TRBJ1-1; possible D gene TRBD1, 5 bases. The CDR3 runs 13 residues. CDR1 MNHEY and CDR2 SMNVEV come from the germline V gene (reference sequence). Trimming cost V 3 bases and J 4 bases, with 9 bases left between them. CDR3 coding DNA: TGTGCCAGCAGTTTCAGGGAGGGCACTGAAGCTTTCTTT. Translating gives CASSFREGTEAFF.

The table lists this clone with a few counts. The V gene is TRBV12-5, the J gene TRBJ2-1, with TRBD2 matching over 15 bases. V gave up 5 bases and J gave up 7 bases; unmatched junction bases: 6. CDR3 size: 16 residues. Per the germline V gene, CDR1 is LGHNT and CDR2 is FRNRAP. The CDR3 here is CASGLRTSGRVNEQFF. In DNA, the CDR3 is TGTGCTAGTGGTCTTAGGACTAGCGGGAGGGTAAATGAGCAGTTCTTC.

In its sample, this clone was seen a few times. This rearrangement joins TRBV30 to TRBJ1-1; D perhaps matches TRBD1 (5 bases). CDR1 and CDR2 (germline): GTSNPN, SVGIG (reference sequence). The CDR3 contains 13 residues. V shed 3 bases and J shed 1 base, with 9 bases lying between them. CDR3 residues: CAWRGLKNTEAFF. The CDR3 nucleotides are TGTGCCTGGAGGGGACTCAAGAACACTGAAGCTTTCTTT.